Listed below are T cell receptor beta chains from one sample, sequenced in a study of blood T cell repertoires in COVID-19. The protocol was immunoSEQ multiplex PCR, while the TCRdb copy is restricted to in-frame clones and leaves out a portion. The sample yields roughly 53,000 clones, around nine tenths seen once. Sequenced input: peripheral blood. The receptors were gathered from a human donor in a cohort sampled during active COVID-19. Each CDR3 is given with its conserved first and last residue. A D gene is named only where the DNA matches it firmly. Clone size is stated in some rows and not others, as once, few, many or a class when expanded.

V	size	J	D	DNA	CDR3
TRBV2	once	TRBJ1-1	NA	TGTGCCAGCAGTGATAGATGGGGGGGGACGAACACTGAAGCTTTCTTT	CASSDRWGGTNTEAFF
TRBV5-4	once	TRBJ1-1	NA	TGTGCCAGCAGTACAGGGTCCCTCTCTGAAGCTTTCTTT	CASSTGSLSEAFF
TRBV28	once	TRBJ1-5	NA	TGTGCCAGCAGCCCAGGGAGGATAAAACGTGTGTATCAGCCCCAGCATTTT	CASSPGRIKRVYQPQHF
TRBV19	NA	TRBJ2-2	NA	TGTGCCAGTAGTATAGATCCCGTCACCGGGGAGCTGTTTTTT	CASSIDPVTGELFF
TRBV5-1	NA	TRBJ2-3	NA	TGCGCCAGCAACCTGGGGGGTGACTACACAGATACGCAGTATTTT	CASNLGGDYTDTQYF
TRBV5-4	NA	TRBJ1-1	TRBD1	TGTGCCAGCAGCGTACCGGGACAGGGGTTGTCTGAAGCTTTCTTT	CASSVPGQGLSEAFF
TRBV15	NA	TRBJ2-3	NA	TGTGCCACCAGCAGAGTTGCGAGGTCAGATACGCAGTATTTT	CATSRVARSDTQYF
TRBV3-1/TRBV3-2	NA	TRBJ2-7	NA	TGTGCCCCCCACAGAGGGCACGAGCAGTACTTC	CAPHRGHEQYF
TRBV11-2	NA	TRBJ1-6	NA	TGTGCCAGCAGCTTAGGAGAGAGCTCCTATAATTCACCCCTCCACTTT	CASSLGESSYNSPLHF
TRBV15	NA	TRBJ2-1	TRBD2	TGTGCCACCAGCAGAGATATAGGCGGGAGGGGGCATGAGCAGTTCTTC	CATSRDIGGRGHEQFF
TRBV30	NA	TRBJ2-3	NA	TGTGCCTGGAGTATCACTAGCACAGATACGCAGTATTTT	CAWSITSTDTQYF
TRBV6-5	NA	TRBJ2-3	TRBD1	TGTGCCAGCAGTTACTCCGACAGGGGCGATACGCAGTATTTT	CASSYSDRGDTQYF
TRBV4-3	NA	TRBJ2-5	NA	TGCGCCAGCAGCCCCTGGTGGCGGGCGACCCAAGAGACCCAGTACTTC	CASSPWWRATQETQYF
TRBV11-2	NA	TRBJ1-1	NA	TGTGCCAGCAGCTTTCAGGGAAGTCGATTCACTGAAGCTTTCTTT	CASSFQGSRFTEAFF
TRBV29-1	NA	TRBJ2-3	TRBD2	TGCAGCGTTGTAGGAACGGGGGGGCTAACAGATACGCAGTATTTT	CSVVGTGGLTDTQYF
TRBV5-6	NA	TRBJ2-3	NA	TGTGCCAGTTCACGATGGGATCCTTGGGAGGATACGCAGTATTTT	CASSRWDPWEDTQYF
TRBV5-4	NA	TRBJ2-6	TRBD1	TGTGCCAGCAGCTTGAGGGGGCGCAGGGGGTCCTCTGGGGCCAACGTCCTGACTTTC	CASSLRGRRGSSGANVLTF
TRBV18	NA	TRBJ2-5	TRBD2	TGTGCCAGCTCTCGTCAGACTAGCGGGGGACGGGAGACCCAGTACTTC	CASSRQTSGGRETQYF
TRBV11-3	NA	TRBJ2-2	TRBD2	TGTGCCAGCAGCTCTATAGCGGGAGTCGGGGAGCTGTTTTTT	CASSSIAGVGELFF
TRBV19	NA	TRBJ2-2	TRBD1	TGTGCCAGTAGTATCGGGGACAGGAACACCGGGGAGCTGTTTTTT	CASSIGDRNTGELFF
TRBV5-6	NA	TRBJ2-5	NA	TGTGCCAGCAGCTCTCAAGAGACCCAGTACTTC	CASSSQETQYF
TRBV9	NA	TRBJ2-1	TRBD2	TGTGCCAGCAGCGTAGGACAACTAGCGGGGGCTGCGGGGCAGTTCTTC	CASSVGQLAGAAGQFF
TRBV4-1	NA	TRBJ1-4	NA	TGCGCCAGCAGCTCTCGTAGCTTGGAATCGGGGACTAATGAAAAACTGTTTTTT	CASSSRSLESGTNEKLFF
TRBV19	NA	TRBJ1-1	NA	TGTGCCAGTAGTTCCCAGACAGGCTGGAACACTGAAGCTTTCTTT	CASSSQTGWNTEAFF